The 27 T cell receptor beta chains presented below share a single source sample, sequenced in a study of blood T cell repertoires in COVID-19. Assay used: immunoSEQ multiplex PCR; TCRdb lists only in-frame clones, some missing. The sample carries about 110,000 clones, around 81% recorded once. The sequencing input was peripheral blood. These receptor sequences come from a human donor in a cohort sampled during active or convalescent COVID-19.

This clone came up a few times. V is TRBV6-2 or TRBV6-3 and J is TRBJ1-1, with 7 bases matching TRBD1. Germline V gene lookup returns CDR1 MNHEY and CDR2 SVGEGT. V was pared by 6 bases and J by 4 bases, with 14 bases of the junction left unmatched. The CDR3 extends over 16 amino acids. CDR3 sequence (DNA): TGTGCCAGCAGCCGATCCTTTAGACAGGGCTTCACTGAAGCTTTCTTT. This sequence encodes CASSRSFRQGFTEAFF.

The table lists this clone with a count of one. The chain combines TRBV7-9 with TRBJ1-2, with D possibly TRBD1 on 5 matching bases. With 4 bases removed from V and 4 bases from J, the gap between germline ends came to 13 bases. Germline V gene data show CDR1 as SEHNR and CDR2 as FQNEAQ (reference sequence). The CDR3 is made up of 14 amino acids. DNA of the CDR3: TGTGCCAGCAGCTCAAGACAGACGAGCTATGGCTACACCTTC. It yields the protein CASSSRQTSYGYTF.

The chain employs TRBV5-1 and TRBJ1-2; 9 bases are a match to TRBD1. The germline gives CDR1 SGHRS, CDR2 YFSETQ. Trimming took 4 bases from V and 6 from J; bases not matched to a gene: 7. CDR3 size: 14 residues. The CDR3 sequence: CASSPNRGHDGYTF. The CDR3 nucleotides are TGCGCCAGCAGCCCAAACAGGGGGCACGATGGCTACACCTTC. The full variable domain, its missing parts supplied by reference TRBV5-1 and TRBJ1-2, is KAGVTQTPRYLIKTRGQQVTLSCSPISGHRSVSWYQQTPGQGLQFLFEYFSETQRNKGNFPGRFSGRQFSNSRSEMNVSTLELGDSALYLCASSPNRGHDGYTFGSGTRLTVV.

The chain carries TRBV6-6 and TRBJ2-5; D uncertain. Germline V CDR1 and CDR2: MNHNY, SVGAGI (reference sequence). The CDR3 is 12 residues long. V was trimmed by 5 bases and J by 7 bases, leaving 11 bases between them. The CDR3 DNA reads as TGTGCCAGCAGTACCCAGGTGTCGACCCAGTACTTC. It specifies CASSTQVSTQYF.

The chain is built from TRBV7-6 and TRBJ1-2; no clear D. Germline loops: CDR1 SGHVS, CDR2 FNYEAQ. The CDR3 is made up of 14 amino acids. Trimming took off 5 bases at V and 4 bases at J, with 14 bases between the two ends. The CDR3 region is CASSPSEFLYGYTF. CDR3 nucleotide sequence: TGTGCCAGCAGCCCCTCGGAGTTTCTCTATGGCTACACCTTC.

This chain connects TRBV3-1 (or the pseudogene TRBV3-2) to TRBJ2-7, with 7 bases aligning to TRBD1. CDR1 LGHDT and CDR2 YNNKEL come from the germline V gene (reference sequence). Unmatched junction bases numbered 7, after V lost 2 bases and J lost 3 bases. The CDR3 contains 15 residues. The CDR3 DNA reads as TGTGCCAGCAGCCAAAGGGGACAGCTGTTCTACGAGCAGTACTTC. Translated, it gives CASSQRGQLFYEQYF.

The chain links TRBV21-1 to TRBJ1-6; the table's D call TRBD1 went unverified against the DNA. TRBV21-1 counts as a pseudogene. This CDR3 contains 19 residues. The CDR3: CANHRCGQGKGADNSPLHF. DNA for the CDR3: TGTGCCAACCATCGGTGCGGACAGGGAAAGGGGGCCGATAATTCACCCCTCCACTTT.

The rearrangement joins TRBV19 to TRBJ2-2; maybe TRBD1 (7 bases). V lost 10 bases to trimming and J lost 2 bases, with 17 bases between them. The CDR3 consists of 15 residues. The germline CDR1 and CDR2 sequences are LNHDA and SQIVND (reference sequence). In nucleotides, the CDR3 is TGTGCCACGGGGGCGGGACAGCAAAACACCGGGGAGCTGTTTTTT. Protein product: CATGAGQQNTGELFF.

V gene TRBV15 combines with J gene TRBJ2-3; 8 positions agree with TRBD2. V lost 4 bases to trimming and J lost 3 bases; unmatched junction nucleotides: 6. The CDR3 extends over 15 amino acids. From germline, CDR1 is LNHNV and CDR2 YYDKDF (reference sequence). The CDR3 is CATSTRTSRTDTQYF. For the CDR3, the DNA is TGTGCCACCAGCACAAGGACTAGCAGAACAGATACGCAGTATTTT.

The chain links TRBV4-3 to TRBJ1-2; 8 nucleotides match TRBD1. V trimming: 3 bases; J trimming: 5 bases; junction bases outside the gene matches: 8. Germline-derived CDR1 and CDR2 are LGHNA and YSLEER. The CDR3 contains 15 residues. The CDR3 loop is CASSQLGTGPYGYTF. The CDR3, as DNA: TGCGCCAGCAGCCAGCTAGGGACAGGACCTTATGGCTACACCTTC.

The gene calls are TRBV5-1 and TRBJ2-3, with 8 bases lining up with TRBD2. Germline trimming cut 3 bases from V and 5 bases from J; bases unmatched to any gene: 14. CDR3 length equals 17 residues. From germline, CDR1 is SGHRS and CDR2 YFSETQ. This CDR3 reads CASSSVGSGRSKDTQYF. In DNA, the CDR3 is TGCGCCAGCAGCTCCGTGGGGAGCGGGAGATCTAAAGATACGCAGTATTTT.

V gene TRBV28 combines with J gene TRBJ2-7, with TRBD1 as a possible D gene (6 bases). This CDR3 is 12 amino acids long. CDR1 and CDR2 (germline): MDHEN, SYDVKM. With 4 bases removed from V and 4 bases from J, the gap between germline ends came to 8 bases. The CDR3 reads CASSSGQYEQYF. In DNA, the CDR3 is TGTGCCAGCAGTTCTGGACAGTACGAGCAGTACTTC.

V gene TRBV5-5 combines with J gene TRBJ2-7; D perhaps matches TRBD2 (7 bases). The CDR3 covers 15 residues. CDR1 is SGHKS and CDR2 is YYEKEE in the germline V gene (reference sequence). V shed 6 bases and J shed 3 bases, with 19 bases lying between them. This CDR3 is CASTQPGGRNYEQYF. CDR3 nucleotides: TGTGCCAGCACCCAACCGGGGGGCAGGAACTACGAGCAGTACTTC. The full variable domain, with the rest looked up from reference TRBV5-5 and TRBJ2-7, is DAGVTQSPTHLIKTRGQQVTLRCSPISGHKSVSWYQQVLGQGPQFIFQYYEKEERGRGNFPDRFSARQFPNYSSELNVNALLLGDSALYLCASTQPGGRNYEQYFGPGTRLTVT.

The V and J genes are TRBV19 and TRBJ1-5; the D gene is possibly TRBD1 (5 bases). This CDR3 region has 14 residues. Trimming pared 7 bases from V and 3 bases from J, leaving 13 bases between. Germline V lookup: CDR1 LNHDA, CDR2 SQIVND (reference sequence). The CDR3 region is CASNAGRNNQPQHF. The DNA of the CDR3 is TGTGCCAGTAACGCGGGACGTAACAATCAGCCCCAGCATTTT.

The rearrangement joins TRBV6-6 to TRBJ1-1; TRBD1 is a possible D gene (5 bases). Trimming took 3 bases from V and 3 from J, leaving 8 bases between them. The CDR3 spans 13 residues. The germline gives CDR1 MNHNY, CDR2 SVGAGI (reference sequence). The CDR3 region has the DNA TGTGCCAGCAGTTATCAGGGTTACACTGAAGCTTTCTTT. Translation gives CASSYQGYTEAFF.

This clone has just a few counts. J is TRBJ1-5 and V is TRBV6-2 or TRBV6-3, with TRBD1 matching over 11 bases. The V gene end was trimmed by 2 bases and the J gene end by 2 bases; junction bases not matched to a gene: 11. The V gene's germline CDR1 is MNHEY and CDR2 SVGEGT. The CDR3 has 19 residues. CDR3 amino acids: CASSYESGQGALGNQPQHF. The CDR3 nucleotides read TGTGCCAGCAGTTACGAATCAGGACAGGGGGCGCTTGGCAATCAGCCCCAGCATTTT.

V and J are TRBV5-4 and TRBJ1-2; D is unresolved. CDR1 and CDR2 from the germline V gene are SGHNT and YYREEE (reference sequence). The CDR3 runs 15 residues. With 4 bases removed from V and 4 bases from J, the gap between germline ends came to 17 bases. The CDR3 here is CASSRGGPGTYGYTF. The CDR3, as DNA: TGTGCCAGCAGCCGGGGAGGGCCTGGCACCTATGGCTACACCTTC. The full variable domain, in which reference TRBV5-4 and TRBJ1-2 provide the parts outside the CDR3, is ETGVTQSPTHLIKTRGQQVTLRCSSQSGHNTVSWYQQALGQGPQFIFQYYREEENGRGNFPPRFSGLQFPNYSSELNVNALELDDSALYLCASSRGGPGTYGYTFGSGTRLTVV.

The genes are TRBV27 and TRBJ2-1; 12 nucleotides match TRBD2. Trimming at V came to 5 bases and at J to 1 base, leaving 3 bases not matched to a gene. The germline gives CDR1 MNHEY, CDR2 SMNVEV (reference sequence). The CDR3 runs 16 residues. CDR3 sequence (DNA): TGTGCCAGCAGTGTCACTAGCGGGGGGTCCTACAATGAGCAGTTCTTC. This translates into CASSVTSGGSYNEQFF.

The CDR3 region has the DNA TGCGCCAGCAGCCAAGACCAGGACAGGGTACTGGTAAGCAATCAGCCCCAGCATTTT. Translating gives CASSQDQDRVLVSNQPQHF. This chain links TRBV4-1 with TRBJ1-5, with 8 bases aligning to TRBD1. Germline V gene sequence: CDR1 MGHRA, CDR2 YSYEKL. The CDR3 contains 19 residues. Trimming removed 0 bases from V and 1 base from J; junction bases left unmatched: 11.

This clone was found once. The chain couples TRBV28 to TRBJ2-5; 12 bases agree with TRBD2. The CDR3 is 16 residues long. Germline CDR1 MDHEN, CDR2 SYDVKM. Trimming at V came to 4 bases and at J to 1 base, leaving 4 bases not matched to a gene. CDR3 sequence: CASSSRTSGVQETQYF. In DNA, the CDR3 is TGTGCCAGCAGTTCAAGGACTAGCGGGGTCCAAGAGACCCAGTACTTC. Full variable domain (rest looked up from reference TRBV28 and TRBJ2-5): DVKVTQSSRYLVKRTGEKVFLECVQDMDHENMFWYRQDPGLGLRLIYFSYDVKMKEKGDIPEGYSVSREKKERFSLILESASTNQTSMYLCASSSRTSGVQETQYFGPGTRLLVL.

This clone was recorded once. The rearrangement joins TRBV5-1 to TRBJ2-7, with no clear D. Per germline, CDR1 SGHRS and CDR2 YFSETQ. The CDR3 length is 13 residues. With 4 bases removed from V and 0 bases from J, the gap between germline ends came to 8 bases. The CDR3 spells CASSLLSSYEQYF. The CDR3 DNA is TGCGCCAGCAGCCTTCTGAGCTCCTACGAGCAGTACTTC.

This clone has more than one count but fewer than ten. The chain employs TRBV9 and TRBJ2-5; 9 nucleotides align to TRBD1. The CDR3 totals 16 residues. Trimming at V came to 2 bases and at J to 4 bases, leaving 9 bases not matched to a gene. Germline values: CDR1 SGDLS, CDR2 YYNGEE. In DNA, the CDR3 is TGTGCCAGCAGCGTCACCGGGACAGGGAATGCAGAGACCCAGTACTTC. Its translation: CASSVTGTGNAETQYF.

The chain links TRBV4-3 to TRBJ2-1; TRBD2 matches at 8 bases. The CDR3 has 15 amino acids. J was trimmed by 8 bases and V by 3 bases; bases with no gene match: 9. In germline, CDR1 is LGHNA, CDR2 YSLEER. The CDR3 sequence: CASSQEPGLGYEQFF. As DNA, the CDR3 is TGCGCCAGCAGCCAGGAGCCGGGACTAGGCTATGAGCAGTTCTTC.

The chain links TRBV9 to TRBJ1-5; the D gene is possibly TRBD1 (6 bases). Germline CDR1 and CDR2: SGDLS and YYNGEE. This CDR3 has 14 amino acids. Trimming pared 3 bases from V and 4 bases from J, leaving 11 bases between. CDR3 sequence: CASSATGQNQPQHF. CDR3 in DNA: TGTGCCAGCAGCGCTACAGGGCAGAATCAGCCCCAGCATTTT.

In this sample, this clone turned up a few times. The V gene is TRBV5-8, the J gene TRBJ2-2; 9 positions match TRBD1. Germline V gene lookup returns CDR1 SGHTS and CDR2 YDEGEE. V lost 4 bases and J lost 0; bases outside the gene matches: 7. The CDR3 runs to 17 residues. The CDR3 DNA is TGTGCCAGCAGCAGCTTCCGACAGGGGGCGAACACCGGGGAGCTGTTTTTT. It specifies CASSSFRQGANTGELFF.

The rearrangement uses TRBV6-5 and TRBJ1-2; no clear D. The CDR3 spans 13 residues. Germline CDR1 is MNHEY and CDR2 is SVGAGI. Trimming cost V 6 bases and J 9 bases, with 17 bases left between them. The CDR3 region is CASSPHNTLSYTF. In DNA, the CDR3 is TGTGCCAGCAGCCCCCACAACACCCTCAGCTACACCTTC.

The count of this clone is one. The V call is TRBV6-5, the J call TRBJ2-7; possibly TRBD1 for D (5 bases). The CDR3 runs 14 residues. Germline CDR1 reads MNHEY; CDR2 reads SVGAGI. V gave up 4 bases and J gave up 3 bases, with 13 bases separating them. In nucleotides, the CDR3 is TGTGCCAGCAGTTCCCACGGGCAGGGCTACGAGCAGTACTTC. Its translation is CASSSHGQGYEQYF.